This TCR beta chain was obtained from a study of blood T cell repertoires in COVID-19. Study information: The study drew acute and convalescent COVID-19 samples from the United States, Italy and Spain.

TCRdb keeps only in-frame clones here, not all; method: immunoSEQ multiplex PCR. The table shows fewer than 200,000 clones, with approximately 80% occurring only once. Enrolment of Seattle patients took place during active infection, and they were followed longitudinally. Germline lookup yields CDR1 MNHEY and CDR2 SVGAGI. Trimming took 10 bases from V and 1 from J; bases not matched to a gene: 8. The CDR3 loop spans 14 amino acids. The chain links TRBV6-5 to TRBJ2-3; 7 bases map to TRBD1. Source material: peripheral blood. The sequence was collected from a woman of 80 years or more with COVID-19, enrolled during active disease. The CDR3 loop reads CATTLGGRTDTQYF. CDR3 in DNA: TGTGCCACTACCCTAGGGGGCCGCACAGATACGCAGTATTTT.